The clone carrying this TCR beta chain was counted many times. Its antigen is not known. These data belong to a study of beta chain features in type 1 diabetes. Broader study findings: Any PCR bias toward short templates would affect both groups alike. Researchers cautioned that cDNA sequencing could over-represent cells with high TCR expression.

CDR3 length: 16 amino acids. V lost 5 bases, J lost 5 bases, and 13 bases stayed unmatched. Germline V gene sequence: CDR1 SGHTA, CDR2 FQGNSA. Expressed TCRB transcripts got sequenced, as all isolated RNA was reverse transcribed. Generated by immunoSEQ multiplex PCR, the TCRdb table keeps only in-frame clones and is missing some. The data show 130,000 to 150,000 clones, 6.9% seen once. Staining for CD45RO/CCR7/CD25/CD127/CD95/CD27 allowed sorting of CD4+ naive, central memory, regulatory and stem cell-like memory cells. The J gene is TRBJ2-7, the V gene TRBV7-2; 9 bases match TRBD2. The sample consisted of central memory CD4+ T cells from blood. This clonotype was obtained from a woman in her twenties or thirties in good health. The CDR3 reads CASSPRFSGSIDEQYF. The CDR3 DNA reads TGTGCCAGCAGCCCCCGATTTAGCGGGAGTATAGACGAGCAGTACTTC.